Presented here are 21 T cell receptor beta chains from one specimen sequenced in a study of beta chain features in type 1 diabetes (dated by TCRdb to 2016 to 2019). Library preparation used the immunoSEQ multiplex PCR assay. The High Capacity cDNA Reverse Transcription Kit was used to reverse transcribe all of the isolated RNA, meaning that expressed TCRB transcripts were what got sequenced. This is the immuneACCESS table as TCRdb keeps it, with only in-frame sequences that have V and J called. A part of the clones is gone; compared with another copy, unresolved V genes explain less than half, and the rest is unexplained. A total of some 250,000 clones appear in this sample, around 9.9% of them only once. Around 0.017% of the sample is taken by the ten largest. What the research found in general, with its limitations: Type 1 diabetes patients showed a moderate but significant shortening of TCRB CDR3 length in all four CD4+ subsets.

These TCRs are of unknown antigen specificity. The sequenced material came from naive CD4+ T cells from blood. The intended sense of this specimen's cell subset or site label: true naive CD4+ T cells. Every receptor here comes from a young man with type 1 diabetes.

This clone was found a few times. The rearrangement uses TRBV30 and TRBJ1-4; D call uncertain. V lost 5 bases and J 5 bases, leaving 6 bases between the germline ends. CDR1 GTSNPN and CDR2 SVGIG come from the germline V gene (reference sequence). The length of the CDR3 is 11 residues. CDR3 amino acids: CAWEENEKLFF. CDR3 nucleotides: TGTGCCTGGGAGGAGAATGAAAAACTGTTTTTT. Using reference TRBV30 and TRBJ1-4 for the parts outside the CDR3, the full variable domain is SQTIHQWPATLVQPVGSPLSLECTVEGTSNPNLYWYRQAAGRGLQLLFYSVGIGQISSEVPQNLSASRPQDRQFILSSKKLLLSDSGFYLCAWEENEKLFFGSGTQLSVL.

This chain uses TRBV6-1 with TRBJ2-1; 12 bases map to TRBD2. With V trimmed by 4 bases and J by 5 bases, 6 bases remained unmatched. CDR1 is MNHNS and CDR2 is SASEGT in the germline V gene. The CDR3 has 16 amino acids. CDR3: CASSALLAGGDNEQFF. The DNA for the CDR3 is TGTGCCAGCAGTGCTCTACTAGCGGGGGGCGACAATGAGCAGTTCTTC.

The V gene is TRBV19, the J gene TRBJ2-5; 7 nucleotides line up with TRBD1. The V segment lost 8 bases and the J segment 3 bases; nucleotides outside the gene matches: 9. Per germline, CDR1 LNHDA and CDR2 SQIVND (reference sequence). This CDR3 comprises 14 residues. The CDR3 coding sequence is TGTGCCAGTGCAAGGGGGCTATTGGAAGAGACCCAGTACTTC. Amino acid sequence: CASARGLLEETQYF.

This chain joins TRBV7-3 and TRBJ2-1; D possibly corresponds to TRBD1 (5 bases). The CDR3 runs to 15 residues. V gave up 3 bases and J gave up 2 bases, with 11 bases separating them. Germline V gene data show CDR1 as SGHTA and CDR2 as FQGTGA. The CDR3 region is CASSLGQGAYNEQFF. DNA for the CDR3: TGTGCCAGCAGCTTGGGGCAGGGCGCCTACAATGAGCAGTTCTTC. The complete variable domain, with remaining parts taken from reference TRBV7-3 and TRBJ2-1, reads GAGVSQTPSNKVTEKGKYVELRCDPISGHTALYWYRQSLGQGPEFLIYFQGTGAADDSGLPNDRFFAVRPEGSVSTLKIQRTERGDSAVYLCASSLGQGAYNEQFFGPGTRLTVL.

The V gene is TRBV15, the J gene TRBJ1-6; 7 nucleotides line up with TRBD1. Germline CDR1 reads LNHNV; CDR2 reads YYDKDF (reference sequence). The CDR3 is made up of 15 amino acids. The V gene end was trimmed by 4 bases and the J gene end by 9 bases; junction bases not matched to a gene: 9. CDR3 sequence reads: CATSKRTGTTSPLHF. In DNA, the CDR3 is TGTGCCACCAGCAAGCGGACAGGAACTACTTCACCCCTCCACTTT.

The rearrangement links TRBV4-3 to TRBJ2-1, with TRBD2 identical over 9 bases. Per germline, CDR1 LGHNA and CDR2 YSLEER. The CDR3 is 15 amino acids. The V gene end was trimmed by 4 bases and the J gene end by 4 bases; junction bases not matched to a gene: 5. The CDR3 DNA sequence: TGCGCCAGCAGCCCCACGACTAGCGGTTACAATGAGCAGTTCTTC. Translated: CASSPTTSGYNEQFF.

Only a few counts were recorded for this clone. The V call is TRBV5-1, the J call TRBJ1-2; tentative D call: TRBD1 (6 bases). V was clipped by 0 bases and J by 6 bases, with 12 bases between them. The germline gives CDR1 SGHRS, CDR2 YFSETQ. The CDR3 extends over 14 amino acids. CDR3 region: CASSLATGQDGYTF. The CDR3, as DNA: TGCGCCAGCAGCTTGGCAACAGGGCAGGATGGCTACACCTTC.

This chain links TRBV27 with TRBJ1-5, with TRBD1 matching 8 bases. Germline loops: CDR1 MNHEY, CDR2 SMNVEV (reference sequence). The J segment lost 2 bases and the V segment lost 5 bases, leaving 8 bases of the junction unmatched. The CDR3 covers 16 residues. The CDR3 here is CASSPRQGPGNQPQHF. The CDR3 region has the DNA TGTGCCAGCAGTCCTCGACAGGGGCCGGGCAATCAGCCCCAGCATTTT.

The chain carries TRBV4-3 and TRBJ2-1; a possible D gene is TRBD2 (5 bases). The CDR3 covers 15 residues. The V end lost 4 bases, the J end lost 5 bases, and 15 bases lay between the germline ends. Germline loops: CDR1 LGHNA, CDR2 YSLEER. CDR3 nucleotide sequence: TGCGCCAGCAGCCGAGGAGGAACTGAGCACAATGAGCAGTTCTTC. Translated, it gives CASSRGGTEHNEQFF.

This clone was detected a few times. V and J are TRBV7-9 and TRBJ2-3; D remains unclear. V lost 3 bases to trimming and J lost 8 bases, with 12 bases between them. This CDR3 is built from 13 residues. Looked up from germline, CDR1 is SEHNR and CDR2 is FQNEAQ (reference sequence). This CDR3 is CASSFLVAFTQYF. The CDR3 DNA sequence: TGTGCCAGCAGCTTTTTAGTTGCGTTTACGCAGTATTTT.

This rearrangement joins TRBV7-9 to TRBJ1-1, with a weak D call TRBD1 (5 bases). V gave up 2 bases and J gave up 4 bases, with 8 bases separating them. Germline CDR1 reads SEHNR; CDR2 reads FQNEAQ (reference sequence). The CDR3 has 13 residues. The CDR3 reads CASSLQGPTEAFF. The CDR3 DNA reads TGTGCCAGCAGCTTACAGGGTCCCACTGAAGCTTTCTTT.

This clone was picked up a small number of times. The rearrangement links TRBV5-1 to TRBJ2-1; D uncertain. The germline gives CDR1 SGHRS, CDR2 YFSETQ. V gave up 1 base and J gave up 5 bases, with 7 bases separating them. The CDR3 runs to 13 residues. Here the CDR3 reads CASSLQEDNEQFF. CDR3 DNA sequence: TGCGCCAGCAGCTTGCAGGAAGACAATGAGCAGTTCTTC.

The chain has TRBV25-1 and TRBJ1-2, with a weak D call TRBD1 (5 bases). V lost 3 bases, J lost 8 bases, and 10 bases lay in between. The CDR3 loop spans 12 amino acids. Germline V gene data show CDR1 as MGHDK and CDR2 as SYGVNS. The CDR3 nucleotides are TGTGCCAGCAGTGAGGGGACTTGGGGCTACACCTTC. Its translation: CASSEGTWGYTF.

V and J are TRBV6-4 and TRBJ2-2; 8 nucleotides align to TRBD2. This CDR3 has 15 amino acids. Per the germline V gene, CDR1 is MRHNA and CDR2 is SNTAGT. J was trimmed by 0 bases and V by 6 bases; bases with no gene match: 3. The CDR3, as DNA: TGTGCCAGCAGGACGGGAGGGGCGAACACCGGGGAGCTGTTTTTT. Translated: CASRTGGANTGELFF.

This chain uses TRBV6-1 with TRBJ2-3; 8 nucleotides line up with TRBD2. Germline values: CDR1 MNHNS, CDR2 SASEGT. The trim removed 5 bases at V and 3 bases at J, leaving 7 bases unmatched. The CDR3 has 15 residues. In nucleotides, the CDR3 is TGTGCCAGCAGTACCCAGGAGCGGGGGACAGATACGCAGTATTTT. This sequence encodes CASSTQERGTDTQYF.

The rearrangement joins TRBV4-3 to TRBJ2-1; 15 bases fit TRBD2. V trimming: 6 bases; J trimming: 6 bases; junction bases outside the gene matches: 15. Germline CDR1 LGHNA, CDR2 YSLEER. This CDR3 has 19 residues. In nucleotides, the CDR3 is TGCGCCAGCAGTCCCTACTACGGGACTAGCGGGGGGTCGGGCAATGAGCAGTTCTTC. Translating it yields CASSPYYGTSGGSGNEQFF.

The sample holds a few counts of this clone. The rearrangement uses TRBV2 and TRBJ2-3; tentatively, D is TRBD1 (6 bases). The CDR3 loop spans 15 amino acids. Per the germline V gene, CDR1 is SNHLY and CDR2 is FYNNEI. V was clipped by 4 bases and J by 4 bases, with 15 bases between them. The CDR3 loop is CASSGDRQISDTQYF. As DNA, the CDR3 is TGTGCCAGCAGTGGCGACAGGCAAATCTCAGATACGCAGTATTTT.

The chain combines TRBV9 with TRBJ2-2, with D tentatively TRBD1 (5 bases). The CDR3 runs to 14 residues. The germline gives CDR1 SGDLS, CDR2 YYNGEE. Trimming shortened V by 0 bases and J by 6 bases, and 9 bases separated the two germline ends. CDR3 sequence (DNA): TGTGCCAGCAGCGTAGCACAGGTTTCCGGGGAGCTGTTTTTT. As protein: CASSVAQVSGELFF. The complete variable domain, with remaining parts taken from reference TRBV9 and TRBJ2-2, reads DSGVTQTPKHLITATGQRVTLRCSPRSGDLSVYWYQQSLDQGLQFLIQYYNGEERAKGNILERFSAQQFPDLHSELNLSSLELGDSALYFCASSVAQVSGELFFGEGSRLTVL.

V usage is TRBV29-1 and J usage is TRBJ2-5; 7 nucleotides match TRBD2. The CDR3 spans 14 residues. After removal of 4 bases from V and 7 bases from J, the junction contained 12 bases not matched to a gene. The germline V gene has CDR1 SQVTM and CDR2 ANQGSEA. The CDR3 DNA follows: TGCAGCGTTGCCCCAAGGGCTCCGGGAGGGACCCAGTACTTC. Protein product: CSVAPRAPGGTQYF.

The sample holds a few counts of this clone. The rearrangement links TRBV18 to TRBJ1-6, with D possibly being TRBD1 (5 bases). The germline V gene has CDR1 KGHSH and CDR2 LQKENI. This CDR3 is 15 amino acids long. V was shortened by 2 bases and J by 6 bases, with 11 bases between the two germline ends. CDR3 nucleotides: TGTGCCAGCTCACCAAGGCAGGGTCCTAATTCACCCCTCCACTTT. This translates into CASSPRQGPNSPLHF.

The rearrangement joins TRBV5-4 to TRBJ2-5; D remains ambiguous. The germline V gene has CDR1 SGHNT and CDR2 YYREEE (reference sequence). The CDR3 loop spans 13 amino acids. Trimming shortened V by 2 bases and J by 1 base, and 6 bases separated the two germline ends. CDR3 sequence (DNA): TGTGCCAGCAGCTTCGGCGGCCAAGAGACCCAGTACTTC. As protein: CASSFGGQETQYF. The whole variable domain, filled in from reference TRBV5-4 and TRBJ2-5, reads ETGVTQSPTHLIKTRGQQVTLRCSSQSGHNTVSWYQQALGQGPQFIFQYYREEENGRGNFPPRFSGLQFPNYSSELNVNALELDDSALYLCASSFGGQETQYFGPGTRLLVL.